Sequencing of this TCR beta chain was carried out in a study of low-dose radiotherapy and immunotherapy resistance in tumors. As for the study in general: Patients were given intravenous nivolumab 240 mg every two weeks plus ipilimumab 1 mg/kg every six weeks.

Covering alpha and beta chains, TRAV- and TRBV-specific primers were used for the first-strand cDNA. It was with a constant-region primer and a V-primer adapter that TCRs were amplified over approximately 18 PCR cycles. The mRNA which had been isolated was amplified by in vitro transcription. Each CDR3 protein gets one entry after TCRdb re-called the reads with MiXCR. The sample contains over 55,000 distinct CDR3 sequences, roughly 30% of which appear only once. Time point of the sample: before trial treatment. This clonotype was seen ten or more times. Germline V gives CDR1 MNHEY, CDR2 SVGEGT. This CDR3 region has 14 residues. V shed 11 bases, J shed 2 bases, and the junction held 11 bases outside the gene matches.

The sample consisted of PBMCs, taken before treatment. V gene TRBV6-2 or TRBV6-3 combines with J gene TRBJ2-5, with 7 bases that match TRBD2. The sequence was obtained from a female donor with ovarian cancer. CDR3 sequence (DNA): TGTGCCTCCGCCCCCCCTAGCGGTCAAGAGACCCAGTACTTC. Protein product: CASAPPSGQETQYF.